The clone carrying this TCR beta chain was seen a handful of times. Its antigen remains unidentified. TCRdb reanalysed the RT-PCR reads using MiXCR and keeps one entry per CDR3 protein. This table has approximately 520,000 distinct CDR3 sequences, about 25% appearing once. Per germline, CDR1 LNHDA and CDR2 SQIVND (reference sequence). V lost 5 bases and J lost 3; bases outside the gene matches: 2. CDR3 length equals 13 residues. The sample belongs to a study of response to subunit inactivated influenza vaccine. The study's findings and limits: Each seasonal influenza vaccination, the authors suggested, recruits few new T cells.

The receptor was derived from a man between 45 and 60 years old who received an inactivated influenza vaccine. The source was CD4+ T cells sorted from PBMCs, collected 4 to 6 days after vaccination. This chain connects TRBV19 to TRBJ2-7, with 9 bases lining up with TRBD1. CDR3 amino acids: CASSGDRDYEQYF. In DNA form, the CDR3 reads TGTGCCAGTAGTGGGGACAGGGACTACGAGCAGTACTTC. The variable domain in full, completed from reference TRBV19 and TRBJ2-7, reads DGGITQSPKYLFRKEGQNVTLSCEQNLNHDAMYWYRQDPGQGLRLIYYSQIVNDFQKGDIAEGYSVSREKKESFPLTVTSAQKNPTAFYLCASSGDRDYEQYFGPGTRLTVT.